What follows is one TCR beta chain and its context. Its antigen is still unknown. Trimming cost V 6 bases and J 6 bases; bases outside gene matches: 3. CDR1 and CDR2 (germline): MNHEY, SMNVEV (reference sequence). The length of the CDR3 is 14 residues. These data belong to a study of cytomegalovirus exposure and HLA in healthy donors. Use of 60 Vbeta and 13 Jbeta primers characterized the PCR. Measured with immunoSEQ multiplex PCR; TCRdb has only the in-frame clones, and not every one. The sample has 85,000 to 130,000 clones; approximately 80% are singletons. Regarding the study as a whole: Per a later analysis, 15,000 to 20,000 TCR beta sequences showed association with HLA alleles at 0.05 false discovery rate.

This receptor was obtained from a woman aged 18-29 years in good health and CMV-seronegative. This rearrangement joins TRBV27 to TRBJ2-1, with 12 bases identical to TRBD2. The sequenced material came from PBMCs. CDR3 residues: CASRLAGGPNEQFF. DNA of the CDR3: TGTGCCAGCAGGCTAGCGGGAGGGCCCAATGAGCAGTTCTTC.